These 15 T cell receptor beta chains originate from one sample sequenced in a study of T cells in Graves' hyperthyroidism and ophthalmopathy. Regions amplified from RNA transcripts were the TCR beta CDR3 regions. The HTBI primer set was used in a first-round RT-PCR of the TCR CDR3. TCRdb used MiXCR to reprocess the multiplex PCR reads, holding one entry per CDR3 protein. Seen here are roughly 580,000 distinct CDR3 sequences, 14% observed once, and the top ten hold around 5.4%. Specimen: blood. The receptors shown here come from a woman between 25 and 40 years old with Graves' hyperthyroidism that later progressed to Graves' ophthalmopathy.

This clonotype has a count of ten or more. The chain uses TRBV9 and TRBJ1-5, with 9 nucleotides matching TRBD1. With V trimmed by 4 bases and J by 5 bases, 1 base remained unmatched. The CDR3 contains 13 residues. Germline V gene lookup returns CDR1 SGDLS and CDR2 YYNGEE. The DNA for the CDR3 is TGTGCCAGCAGCCGGGACAGGGATCAGCCCCAGCATTTT. It specifies CASSRDRDQPQHF. The entire variable domain, with the rest obtained from reference TRBV9 and TRBJ1-5, is as follows: DSGVTQTPKHLITATGQRVTLRCSPRSGDLSVYWYQQSLDQGLQFLIQYYNGEERAKGNILERFSAQQFPDLHSELNLSSLELGDSALYFCASSRDRDQPQHFGDGTRLSIL.

CDR3 loop: CASSDTSTDTQYF. The CDR3 DNA reads as TGCGCCAGCAGCGATACTAGCACAGATACGCAGTATTTT. This chain joins TRBV5-1 and TRBJ2-3; D is unresolved. Germline CDR1 is SGHRS and CDR2 is YFSETQ. The V and J ends lost 4 bases and 0 bases respectively, with 6 bases between them. The CDR3 spans 13 residues.

There are many counts of this clonotype. The V call is TRBV27, the J call TRBJ1-4, with 10 bases that match TRBD1. The junction had 3 bases not matched to a gene; V was cut back by 4 bases and J by 7 bases. The CDR3 runs 14 residues. The germline V gene encodes CDR1 MNHEY and CDR2 SMNVEV (reference sequence). This CDR3 reads CASSWGQGFEKLFF. CDR3 nucleotides: TGTGCCAGCAGTTGGGGACAGGGGTTTGAAAAACTGTTTTTT.

The J gene is TRBJ2-2, the V gene TRBV7-9; D possibly corresponds to TRBD1 (6 bases). V lost 4 bases and J lost 0, with 18 bases in between. The CDR3 spans 18 residues. The germline gives CDR1 SEHNR, CDR2 FQNEAQ (reference sequence). The chain's CDR3 is CASSSPKTQGPNTGELFF. DNA of the CDR3: TGTGCCAGCAGCTCCCCCAAAACACAGGGACCGAACACCGGGGAGCTGTTTTTT.

The table lists this clonotype with many counts. The chain joins TRBV27 to TRBJ1-4; no definite D call. V was clipped by 5 bases and J by 7 bases, with 14 bases between them. CDR1 and CDR2 (germline): MNHEY, SMNVEV (reference sequence). The CDR3 is made up of 14 amino acids. The chain's CDR3 is CASSPLSIVEKLFF. CDR3 coding DNA: TGTGCCAGCAGTCCGCTTAGTATAGTTGAAAAACTGTTTTTT.

This clonotype was seen ten or more times. The chain carries TRBV12-3 or TRBV12-4 and TRBJ1-1; D uncertain. The CDR3 spans 12 residues. The V gene lost 8 bases and the J gene lost 1 base, with 8 bases spanning the gap. This chain's CDR3 is CASLSGNTEAFF. DNA for the CDR3: TGTGCCAGCCTATCCGGGAACACTGAAGCTTTCTTT.

This clonotype was seen ten or more times. V and J are TRBV5-5 and TRBJ2-5; 11 bases are shared with TRBD2. The CDR3 spans 15 residues. CDR1 is SGHKS and CDR2 is YYEKEE in the germline V gene (reference sequence). Trimming cost V 3 bases and J 7 bases; bases outside gene matches: 8. For the CDR3, the DNA is TGTGCCAGCAGCTCGGGCACTAGCGGGAGCGGGACCCAGTACTTC. This translates into CASSSGTSGSGTQYF.

This clonotype was picked up a small number of times. CDR3 sequence: CAWGTGYGYTF. The DNA for the CDR3 is TGTGCCTGGGGTACAGGGTATGGCTACACCTTC. This chain connects TRBV30 to TRBJ1-2, with D possibly TRBD1 on 6 matching bases. Trimming removed 5 bases at V and 5 bases at J, with 9 bases between. The CDR3 loop spans 11 amino acids. The germline CDR1 and CDR2 sequences are GTSNPN and SVGIG (reference sequence).

This chain connects TRBV11-2 to TRBJ1-1; tentatively, D is TRBD1 (5 bases). V gave up 4 bases and J gave up 7 bases, with 13 bases separating them. The CDR3 runs to 13 residues. Germline V CDR1 and CDR2: SGHAT, FQNNGV. The CDR3 protein is CASSSGSGVEAFF. CDR3 DNA sequence: TGTGCCAGCAGCTCAGGGAGCGGGGTTGAAGCTTTCTTT. Complete variable domain (other parts from reference TRBV11-2 and TRBJ1-1): EAGVAQSPRYKIIEKRQSVAFWCNPISGHATLYWYQQILGQGPKLLIQFQNNGVVDDSQLPKDRFSAERLKGVDSTLKIQPAKLEDSAVYLCASSSGSGVEAFFGQGTRLTVV.

The chain employs TRBV6-1 and TRBJ2-7; 8 nucleotides agree with TRBD1. Germline V gene sequence: CDR1 MNHNS, CDR2 SASEGT. CDR3 size: 14 residues. V dropped 8 bases and J dropped 5; count of bases not matched to a gene: 11. This CDR3 reads CASDTGTGSHEQYF. The DNA for the CDR3 is TGTGCCAGCGACACGGGGACAGGTAGCCACGAGCAGTACTTC.

Comment on this clonotype: A much larger clonotype is one base distant, so this may be a read error. The CDR3 DNA reads TGTGCCACCAGTGATCCAGGGGGCAGGGTTGGTGAGACCCAGCACTTC. Translation gives CATSDPGGRVGETQHF. The chain employs TRBV24-1 and TRBJ2-5, with 8 bases identical to TRBD1. The CDR3 spans 16 residues. Germline CDR1 reads KGHDR; CDR2 reads SFDVKD.

This clonotype was seen repeatedly, ten times or more. The chain carries TRBV11-2 and TRBJ2-3; 7 bases align to TRBD2. The junction had 5 bases not matched to a gene; V was cut back by 5 bases and J by 0 bases. This CDR3 region has 15 residues. CDR1 and CDR2 (germline): SGHAT, FQNNGV. The CDR3 loop is CASSPGRGSTDTQYF. The CDR3, as DNA: TGTGCCAGCAGCCCGGGGAGGGGCAGCACAGATACGCAGTATTTT.

The chain carries TRBV13 and TRBJ2-1, with TRBD2 matching 9 bases. Germline V CDR1 and CDR2: PRHDT, FYEKMQ (reference sequence). CDR3 length equals 16 residues. V was clipped by 2 bases and J by 5 bases; unmatched bases: 7. The CDR3 spells CASSLLGTSLNNEQFF. Written as DNA, the CDR3 is TGTGCCAGCAGCTTATTAGGGACTAGCCTTAACAATGAGCAGTTCTTC.

Ten or more counts support this clonotype. This CDR3 is CATSGGTNTGELFF. Here the CDR3 DNA reads TGTGCCACCTCCGGGGGCACGAACACCGGGGAGCTGTTTTTT. This rearrangement joins TRBV24-1 to TRBJ2-2; D may be TRBD1 or TRBD2 (6 bases each). This CDR3 has 14 amino acids. Germline CDR1 and CDR2: KGHDR and SFDVKD. V shed 9 bases and J shed 0 bases, with 10 bases lying between them.

On this clonotype itself: Possible read error: a much larger clone is one base away. The chain combines TRBV6-1 with TRBJ1-1, with TRBD1 identical over 9 bases. Trimming cost V 6 bases and J 4 bases; bases outside gene matches: 3. The CDR3 runs 13 residues. Germline V CDR1 and CDR2: MNHNS, SASEGT. The CDR3 here is CASSGTGSTEAFF. The CDR3 nucleotides read TGTGCCAGCAGCGGGACAGGGAGCACTGAAGCTTTCTTT.